Sequencing of this T cell receptor beta chain was carried out in a study of a mutant IDH1 vaccine in newly diagnosed glioma. Looking at the study overall: The treated group averaged roughly 40 years old and was around 60% male, about 40% female. Previous care, which was radiotherapy, temozolomide, or both, most often involved both.

Points on this clone: Its antigen is unknown.

Repertoires were generated with immunoSEQ multiplex PCR, while TCRdb's copy carries only in-frame clones and drops some. The table lists over 75,000 clones, 70% to 90% of them singletons, with around 0.6% in the top ten. Study-level findings and limits: Vaccination elicited immune responses in approximately 92% of patients.

Time point described: baseline, week 1 (first vaccination visit). Sample treatment: pre-vaccination baseline after standard-of-care therapy. New WHO grade 3 or 4 astrocytomas that were IDH1-mutant and ATRX-lost occurred in the donors. V was clipped by 4 bases and J by 4 bases; unmatched bases: 4. Looked up from germline, CDR1 is MNHEY and CDR2 is SVGAGI. The CDR3 extends over 15 amino acids. The TCR was taken from a woman in her 50s with glioma. V and J are TRBV6-5 and TRBJ2-7; TRBD2 agrees at 13 bases. Sequencing used PBMCs, obtained from a glioma patient treated with radiotherapy, temozolomide or both. The CDR3, as DNA: TGTGCCAGCAGTTTTGGGACTAGCGGGGATTACGAGCAGTACTTC. Amino acid sequence: CASSFGTSGDYEQYF.